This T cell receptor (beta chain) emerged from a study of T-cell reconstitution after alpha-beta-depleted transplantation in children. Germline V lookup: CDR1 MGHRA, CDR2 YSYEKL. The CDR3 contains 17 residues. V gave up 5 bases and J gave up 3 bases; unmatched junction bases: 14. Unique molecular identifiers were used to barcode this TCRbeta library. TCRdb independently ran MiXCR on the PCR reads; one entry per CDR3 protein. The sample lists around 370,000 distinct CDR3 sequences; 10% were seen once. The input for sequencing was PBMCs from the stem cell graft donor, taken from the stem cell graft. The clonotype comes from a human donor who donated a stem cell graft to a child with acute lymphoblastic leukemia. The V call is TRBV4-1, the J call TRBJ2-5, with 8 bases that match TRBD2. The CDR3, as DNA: TGCGCCAGCAGCTCCCCCGGGGGGGGAAGGGGTAAAGAGACCCAGTACTTC. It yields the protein CASSSPGGGRGKETQYF.